These 9 T cell receptor beta chains were all obtained from the same sample, sequenced in a study of cytomegalovirus exposure and HLA in healthy donors. Primers for the PCR totalled 60 Vbeta and 13 Jbeta. Some clones are missing from TCRdb's copy, which holds only in-frame ones; the method was immunoSEQ multiplex PCR. In the table there are 120,000 or so clones, 60% to 85% of which are singletons. Input material: PBMCs. These receptors all come from a woman aged 40 to 49 in good health and CMV-seronegative.

J is TRBJ2-4 and V is TRBV19, with TRBD2 matching 16 bases. Looked up from germline, CDR1 is LNHDA and CDR2 is SQIVND (reference sequence). The CDR3 runs to 15 residues. V was clipped by 6 bases and J by 15 bases; unmatched bases: 11. Here the CDR3 reads CASRTGLAGGRHLYF. The DNA for the CDR3 is TGTGCCAGTAGGACGGGACTAGCGGGAGGGCGGCACCTGTACTTC. The full variable domain, rest sourced from reference TRBV19 and TRBJ2-4, is DGGITQSPKYLFRKEGQNVTLSCEQNLNHDAMYWYRQDPGQGLRLIYYSQIVNDFQKGDIAEGYSVSREKKESFPLTVTSAQKNPTAFYLCASRTGLAGGRHLYFGAGTRLSVL.

V gene TRBV11-2 combines with J gene TRBJ2-7; D is perhaps TRBD2 (5 bases). The CDR3 extends over 14 amino acids. V lost 4 bases and J lost 5, with 15 bases in between. Germline lookup yields CDR1 SGHAT and CDR2 FQNNGV. This CDR3 reads CASSSGPPGDEQYF. Written as DNA, the CDR3 is TGTGCCAGCAGCTCCGGGCCCCCCGGGGACGAGCAGTACTTC. Full variable domain (outside the CDR3, taken from reference TRBV11-2 and TRBJ2-7): EAGVAQSPRYKIIEKRQSVAFWCNPISGHATLYWYQQILGQGPKLLIQFQNNGVVDDSQLPKDRFSAERLKGVDSTLKIQPAKLEDSAVYLCASSSGPPGDEQYFGPGTRLTVT.

Only a few counts were recorded for this clone. The chain carries TRBV18 and TRBJ2-7; TRBD1 aligns across 9 bases. Germline assignment: CDR1 KGHSH and CDR2 LQKENI. CDR3 size: 13 residues. V shed 3 bases, J shed 7 bases, and the junction held 4 bases outside the gene matches. CDR3 region: CASSPGTGNEQYF. The CDR3 DNA reads TGTGCCAGCTCACCCGGGACAGGGAATGAGCAGTACTTC.

The CDR3 here is CASRKARDRGEEQYF. DNA of the CDR3: TGCGCCAGCAGGAAAGCTCGGGACAGGGGAGAAGAGCAGTACTTC. The chain links TRBV4-1 to TRBJ2-7; 10 bases agree with TRBD1. V lost 6 bases and J lost 7; bases outside the gene matches: 12. Germline V gene sequence: CDR1 MGHRA, CDR2 YSYEKL. There are 15 residues in the CDR3.

CDR3 sequence: CASSREQGAKHGYTF. The DNA of the CDR3 is TGTGCCAGTAGTCGAGAACAGGGGGCGAAGCATGGCTACACCTTC. The chain carries TRBV19 and TRBJ1-2; TRBD1 matches at 9 bases. V dropped 5 bases and J dropped 6; count of bases not matched to a gene: 10. The CDR3 is made up of 15 amino acids. The germline V gene has CDR1 LNHDA and CDR2 SQIVND (reference sequence).

V and J are TRBV2 and TRBJ2-4; possible D gene TRBD2, 5 bases. CDR1 is SNHLY and CDR2 is FYNNEI in the germline V gene. The V end lost 5 bases, the J end lost 2 bases, and 13 bases lay between the germline ends. The CDR3 sequence is 15 residues long. The CDR3 region is CASSSWTDSKNIQYF. CDR3 coding DNA: TGTGCCAGCAGTTCCTGGACTGACTCCAAAAACATTCAGTACTTC.

The V call is TRBV2, the J call TRBJ2-5, with D tentatively TRBD1 (6 bases). The DNA end is more similar to TRBJ2-7, so the J call may be wrong. CDR3 length: 16 amino acids. CDR1 and CDR2 from the germline V gene are SNHLY and FYNNEI. CDR3 protein: CASSELGGPGYSEQYF. The CDR3 DNA reads as TGTGCCAGCAGTGAGCTTGGGGGCCCGGGGTACTCCGAGCAGTACTTC.

The chain joins TRBV5-6 to TRBJ1-5; D unresolved. This CDR3 has 16 amino acids. CDR1 and CDR2 (germline): SGHDT, YYEEEE. V was clipped by 0 bases and J by 0 bases, with 10 bases between them. The CDR3 protein is CASSLGGRLSNQPQHF. DNA for the CDR3: TGTGCCAGCAGCTTGGGAGGGAGGCTTAGCAATCAGCCCCAGCATTTT.

The V and J genes are TRBV4-1 and TRBJ2-7, with TRBD2 matching over 9 bases. The trim removed 2 bases at V and 2 bases at J, leaving 7 bases unmatched. This CDR3 comprises 16 residues. CDR1 and CDR2 from the germline V gene are MGHRA and YSYEKL. CDR3 loop: CASSQTPGGRAYEQYF. CDR3 nucleotide sequence: TGCGCCAGCAGCCAAACCCCCGGCGGGAGGGCCTACGAGCAGTACTTC.